One sample yielded the 16 T cell receptor beta chains listed below, sequenced in a study of blood T cells in healthy people across ages (dated by TCRdb to the mid-2010s). Libraries were prepared through 5' RACE. The instrument given in TCRdb is Illumina HiSeq 2500. The second PCR ran for roughly 6 to 11 cycles and used a J-beta primer mix along with a sample-barcoded 5' primer. In-frame beta chains were kept once TCRdb had trimmed the public reads at Q25 with fastp and called clones with MiXCR. Every entry covers one CDR3 protein and lists the most common genes and DNA from its rows. This sample holds hundreds of thousands of distinct CDR3 sequences; roughly 43% were observed only once. The top ten clonotypes cover approximately 29% of the sample. Sequencing was performed on blood. These receptors were taken from an elderly man in good health.

The chain joins TRBV6-1 to TRBJ1-1, with 7 positions matching TRBD1. The germline V gene encodes CDR1 MNHNS and CDR2 SASEGT. V was pared by 6 bases and J by 6 bases, with 10 bases of the junction left unmatched. This CDR3 is built from 14 residues. CDR3 nucleotide sequence: TGTGCCAGCAGATTGACAGGGTACCGACCTGAAGCTTTCTTT. It is translated as CASRLTGYRPEAFF.

The chain links TRBV28 to TRBJ2-5; 9 bases fit TRBD2. Germline loops: CDR1 MDHEN, CDR2 SYDVKM. CDR3 length: 17 residues. V was clipped by 8 bases and J by 11 bases; unmatched bases: 24. The DNA for the CDR3 is TGTGCCAGCTCTCCCCTGGGGGGCGGGAGGGCCTCGGATGAGCAGTACTTC. Amino acid sequence: CASSPLGGGRASDEQYF.

The V gene is TRBV30, the J gene TRBJ2-4; TRBD2 agrees at 12 bases. Germline CDR1 and CDR2: GTSNPN and SVGIG (reference sequence). V lost 3 bases and J lost 15; bases outside the gene matches: 12. This CDR3 has 14 amino acids. CDR3 residues: CAWSRGLAGGERYF. The CDR3 region has the DNA TGTGCCTGGAGCCGGGGACTAGCGGGTGGCGAGCGGTACTTC.

V is TRBV6-4 and J is TRBJ2-1, with D tentatively TRBD1 or TRBD2 (5 bases each). CDR3 length: 13 residues. Per the germline V gene, CDR1 is MRHNA and CDR2 is SNTAGT. Trimming took 6 bases from V and 5 from J, leaving 11 bases between them. The CDR3 DNA reads as TGTGCCAGCAGCCGGGACCAAAACAATGAGCAGTTCTTC. Translating gives CASSRDQNNEQFF.

This clonotype appeared a few times. The V gene is TRBV27, the J gene TRBJ2-7; TRBD1 agrees at 9 bases. Trimming removed 7 bases from V and 7 bases from J; junction bases left unmatched: 11. In germline, CDR1 is MNHEY, CDR2 SMNVEV (reference sequence). CDR3 length equals 14 residues. In nucleotides, the CDR3 is TGTGCCAGCACCCAAAGGACAGGGGCTCGGGAGCAGTACTTC. Protein product: CASTQRTGAREQYF.

This clonotype has a handful of counts. The V and J genes are TRBV20-1 and TRBJ2-5; possibly TRBD2 for D (6 bases). Germline V CDR1 and CDR2: DFQATT, SNEGSKA (reference sequence). CDR3 length: 11 residues. V was trimmed by 8 bases and J by 1 base, leaving 8 bases between them. CDR3 DNA: TGCAGTTCCGGGGGCCAAGAGACCCAGTACTTC. Protein sequence: CSSGGQETQYF.

This clonotype was counted between two and nine times. This sequence joins TRBV7-2 and TRBJ2-3, with TRBD2 matching 7 bases. There are 17 residues in the CDR3. From germline, CDR1 is SGHTA and CDR2 FQGNSA. V lost 5 bases, J lost 7 bases, and 18 bases stayed unmatched. As DNA, the CDR3 is TGTGCCAGCAGCGAGCATCCCGGGGGGATAGGGACCAATACGCAGTATTTT. Its protein product is CASSEHPGGIGTNTQYF. Based on the CDR3 plus reference TRBV7-2 and TRBJ2-3, the full variable domain is GAGVSQSPSNKVTEKGKDVELRCDPISGHTALYWYRQSLGQGLEFLIYFQGNSAPDKSGLPSDRFSAERTGGSVSTLTIQRTQQEDSAVYLCASSEHPGGIGTNTQYFGPGTRLTVL.

The chain uses TRBV9 and TRBJ2-1; possibly TRBD2 for D (6 bases). Trimming stripped 4 bases from V and 5 bases from J, with 16 bases between. Germline V gene lookup returns CDR1 SGDLS and CDR2 YYNGEE. The CDR3 is made up of 15 amino acids. The CDR3 sequence is CASSPRLVRDNEQFF. CDR3 bases: TGTGCCAGCAGCCCACGACTAGTAAGGGACAATGAGCAGTTCTTC.

In regard to this clonotype: This sequence may be a read error, since a much larger clone differs from it by one base. The rearrangement joins TRBV3-1 to TRBJ1-6, with D unresolved. CDR3 length: 15 amino acids. Germline-derived CDR1 and CDR2 are LGHDT and YNNKEL (reference sequence). Deletions cut 1 base from V and 7 bases from J, with 11 bases between. The CDR3 DNA follows: TGTGCCAGCAGCCAAGGTAGGATCGGGAATTCACCCCTCCACTTT. Its translation: CASSQGRIGNSPLHF.

V is TRBV20-1 and J is TRBJ2-3; D tentatively fits TRBD1 or TRBD2 (5 bases each). V was pared by 5 bases and J by 3 bases, with 18 bases between. This CDR3 region has 15 residues. Germline loops: CDR1 DFQATT, CDR2 SNEGSKA (reference sequence). CDR3 loop: CSAPQGRVGTDTQYF. CDR3 nucleotide sequence: TGCAGTGCTCCCCAGGGACGAGTCGGGACAGATACGCAGTATTTT.

V is TRBV20-1 and J is TRBJ2-1; TRBD2 aligns across 11 bases. Germline V gene sequence: CDR1 DFQATT, CDR2 SNEGSKA (reference sequence). The CDR3 sequence is 13 residues long. With 4 bases clipped from V and 10 bases from J, the junction kept 6 bases outside the gene matches. The CDR3 is CSATLAGEGEQFF. The CDR3 DNA reads TGCAGTGCTACACTAGCGGGAGAGGGAGAGCAGTTCTTC.

The rearrangement links TRBV6-5 to TRBJ1-1; the D is unclear. Germline loops: CDR1 MNHEY, CDR2 SVGAGI. Trimming left V 4 bases short and J 2 bases short, with 14 bases between. The CDR3 covers 15 residues. Here the CDR3 DNA reads TGTGCCAGCAGTTCCCCCGGGTCAGGTAACACTGAAGCTTTCTTT. Translating gives CASSSPGSGNTEAFF.

This clonotype was observed a handful of times. The chain recombines TRBV14 with TRBJ1-1, with D tentatively TRBD1 (6 bases). Trimming shortened V by 1 base and J by 6 bases, and 15 bases separated the two germline ends. The CDR3 spans 15 residues. Germline CDR1 is SGHDN and CDR2 is FVKESK. The CDR3: CASSQAGRGGSEAFF. The CDR3 DNA reads TGTGCCAGCAGCCAAGCTGGCAGGGGTGGCTCTGAAGCTTTCTTT.

This clonotype was observed a single time. V is TRBV18 and J is TRBJ2-1, with a possible D match to TRBD2 (5 bases). Germline V lookup: CDR1 KGHSH, CDR2 LQKENI. The ends were cut back, 0 bases at V and 4 bases at J, with 7 bases in the middle. This CDR3 has 14 amino acids. CDR3 sequence: CASSPPERYNEQFF. The CDR3 DNA is TGTGCCAGCTCACCACCGGAGCGGTACAATGAGCAGTTCTTC.

This clonotype occurred a few times. This chain joins TRBV7-9 and TRBJ2-3; a weak D match, TRBD2 (7 bases). The V end lost 8 bases, the J end lost 2 bases, and 14 bases lay between the germline ends. The CDR3 length is 14 residues. From germline, CDR1 is SEHNR and CDR2 FQNEAQ (reference sequence). CDR3 DNA: TGTGCCAGCCCGGCGGGGGCCGACACAGATACGCAGTATTTT. Translating gives CASPAGADTDTQYF.

V is TRBV11-2 and J is TRBJ2-3, with 10 bases lining up with TRBD2. The CDR3 sequence is 16 residues long. Germline V gene lookup returns CDR1 SGHAT and CDR2 FQNNGV. V dropped 4 bases and J dropped 5; count of bases not matched to a gene: 9. This chain's CDR3 is CASSSHLAGAGDTQYF. The CDR3 DNA follows: TGTGCCAGCAGCTCCCATCTAGCGGGAGCTGGAGATACGCAGTATTTT.